These T cell receptor beta chains were read from a single sample in a study of CD8+ T cells in alopecia areata. Assay used: immunoSEQ multiplex PCR; TCRdb lists only in-frame clones, some missing. The sample shows roughly 110,000 clones, roughly 50% of them seen only once. The material was CD8+ T cells sorted from blood, obtained at week 24, from a patient treated with tofacitinib. These TCRs come from a human donor with alopecia areata. CDR3s leave out the opening cysteine and the closing phenylalanine or tryptophan. The order of the fields is J gene, V gene, D gene, CDR3 protein. The D gene is left open where the match is weak.

j_gene: TRBJ1-1; v_gene: TRBV27; d_gene: TRBD1; CDR3aa: ASGPQGAGTEAF
j_gene: TRBJ1-1; v_gene: TRBV5-6; d_gene: TRBD1; CDR3aa: ASSAGEGQYTEAF
j_gene: TRBJ1-2; v_gene: TRBV5-1; d_gene: .; CDR3aa: ASSFTGTGYT
j_gene: TRBJ1-5; v_gene: TRBV7-9; d_gene: .; CDR3aa: ASSLPGDQPQH
j_gene: TRBJ1-5; v_gene: TRBV6-5; d_gene: .; CDR3aa: ASSPGPGNQPQH
j_gene: TRBJ1-2; v_gene: TRBV30; d_gene: .; CDR3aa: AWSLEREVDSGYT
j_gene: TRBJ2-7; v_gene: TRBV6-5; d_gene: .; CDR3aa: ASSYFGGSYEQY
j_gene: TRBJ2-2; v_gene: TRBV5-4; d_gene: TRBD1; CDR3aa: ASSGPGQPGVGELF
j_gene: TRBJ1-1; v_gene: TRBV5-6; d_gene: .; CDR3aa: ASSLTGNSMNTEAF
j_gene: TRBJ1-1; v_gene: TRBV13; d_gene: .; CDR3aa: ASSSQGIEAF
j_gene: TRBJ2-1; v_gene: TRBV6-4; d_gene: TRBD2; CDR3aa: ASSVTSGGADEQF
j_gene: TRBJ1-1; v_gene: TRBV5-1; d_gene: TRBD1; CDR3aa: ASSLDLGGNTEAF
j_gene: TRBJ2-3; v_gene: TRBV11-1; d_gene: TRBD2; CDR3aa: ASSVTSGGTDTQY
j_gene: TRBJ2-7; v_gene: TRBV14; d_gene: TRBD1; CDR3aa: ASSQDHGTGYYEQY
j_gene: TRBJ2-7; v_gene: TRBV7-9; d_gene: .; CDR3aa: ASSSFYRAEQY
j_gene: TRBJ2-1; v_gene: TRBV7-9; d_gene: TRBD1; CDR3aa: ASSGLTGVNEQF
j_gene: TRBJ2-5; v_gene: TRBV7-8; d_gene: TRBD2; CDR3aa: ASSFLGLQETQY
j_gene: TRBJ2-7; v_gene: TRBV12-5; d_gene: TRBD2; CDR3aa: ASGLRLAGGEQY
j_gene: TRBJ2-7; v_gene: TRBV7-2; d_gene: TRBD1; CDR3aa: ASSLAFGQGEFPNEQY
j_gene: TRBJ2-1; v_gene: TRBV29-1; d_gene: TRBD2; CDR3aa: SVEWRGVNEQF
j_gene: TRBJ2-7; v_gene: TRBV30; d_gene: .; CDR3aa: AWRDGAGYEQY
j_gene: TRBJ1-1; v_gene: TRBV2; d_gene: TRBD1; CDR3aa: ASSAGGEGVNTEAF
j_gene: TRBJ1-6; v_gene: TRBV13; d_gene: .; CDR3aa: ASSLGDGISPLH
j_gene: TRBJ2-7; v_gene: TRBV7-2; d_gene: .; CDR3aa: ASSLTSSYEQY
j_gene: TRBJ1-1; v_gene: TRBV2; d_gene: .; CDR3aa: ASSQGFNTEAF
j_gene: TRBJ1-2; v_gene: TRBV2; d_gene: .; CDR3aa: ASRVPGYGYT
j_gene: TRBJ2-7; v_gene: TRBV5-1; d_gene: TRBD1; CDR3aa: ASSLVGTGSPPYEQY
j_gene: TRBJ2-1; v_gene: TRBV2; d_gene: .; CDR3aa: ATQGDNEQF
j_gene: TRBJ2-1; v_gene: TRBV2; d_gene: .; CDR3aa: ASASGANEQF
j_gene: TRBJ1-4; v_gene: TRBV29-1; d_gene: .; CDR3aa: SGFTGTAGEKLF
j_gene: TRBJ2-5; v_gene: TRBV7-2; d_gene: .; CDR3aa: ASSLAGGIQETQY